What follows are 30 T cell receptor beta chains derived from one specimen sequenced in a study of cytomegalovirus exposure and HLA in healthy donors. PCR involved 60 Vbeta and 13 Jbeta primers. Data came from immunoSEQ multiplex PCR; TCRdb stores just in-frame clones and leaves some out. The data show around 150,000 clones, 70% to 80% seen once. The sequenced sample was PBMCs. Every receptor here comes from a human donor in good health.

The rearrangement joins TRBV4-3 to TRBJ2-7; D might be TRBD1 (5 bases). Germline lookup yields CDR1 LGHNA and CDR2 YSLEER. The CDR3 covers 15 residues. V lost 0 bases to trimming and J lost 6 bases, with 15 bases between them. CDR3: CASSQDPSGLGEQYF. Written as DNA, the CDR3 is TGCGCCAGCAGCCAAGATCCGTCAGGGTTGGGCGAGCAGTACTTC.

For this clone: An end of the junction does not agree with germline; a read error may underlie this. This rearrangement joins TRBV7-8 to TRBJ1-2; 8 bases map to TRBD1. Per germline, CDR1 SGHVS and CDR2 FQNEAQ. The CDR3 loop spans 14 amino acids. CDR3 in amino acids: CASSLGPGGDGYPF. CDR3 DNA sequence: TGTGCCAGCAGCTTAGGGCCAGGGGGCGATGGCTACCCCTTC.

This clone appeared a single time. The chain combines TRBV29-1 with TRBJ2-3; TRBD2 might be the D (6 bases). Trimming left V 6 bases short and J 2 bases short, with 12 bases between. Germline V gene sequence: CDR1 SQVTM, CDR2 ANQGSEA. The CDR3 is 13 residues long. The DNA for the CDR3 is TGCAGCGTCGCCCGGGACTCCACAGATACGCAGTATTTT. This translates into CSVARDSTDTQYF.

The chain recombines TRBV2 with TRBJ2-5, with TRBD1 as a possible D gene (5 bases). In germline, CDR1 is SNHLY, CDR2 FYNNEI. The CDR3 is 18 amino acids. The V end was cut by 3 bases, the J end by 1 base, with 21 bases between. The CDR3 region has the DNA TGTGCCAGCAGTGAGGGTAGGGGCAGCACCATAGTCCAAGAGACCCAGTACTTC. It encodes CASSEGRGSTIVQETQYF.

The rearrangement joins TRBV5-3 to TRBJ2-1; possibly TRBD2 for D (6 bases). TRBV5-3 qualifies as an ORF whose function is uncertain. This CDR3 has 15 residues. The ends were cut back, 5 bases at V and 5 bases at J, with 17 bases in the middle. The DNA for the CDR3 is TGTGCCAGAAGGACCGAGACTAGTACCCACAATGAGCAGTTCTTC. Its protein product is CARRTETSTHNEQFF.

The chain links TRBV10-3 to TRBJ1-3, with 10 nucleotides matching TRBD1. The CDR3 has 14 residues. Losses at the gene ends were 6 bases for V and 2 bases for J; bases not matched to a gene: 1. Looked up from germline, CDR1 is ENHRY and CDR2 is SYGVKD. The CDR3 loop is CAISGTGAGNTIYF. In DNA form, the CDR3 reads TGTGCCATCAGCGGGACAGGGGCTGGAAACACCATATATTTT.

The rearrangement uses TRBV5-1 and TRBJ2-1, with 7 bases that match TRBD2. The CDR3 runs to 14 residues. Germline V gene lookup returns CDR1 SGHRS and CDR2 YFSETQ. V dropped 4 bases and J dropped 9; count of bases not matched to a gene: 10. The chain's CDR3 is CASSPGLESVEQFF. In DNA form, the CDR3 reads TGCGCCAGCAGCCCCGGACTAGAATCCGTTGAGCAGTTCTTC.

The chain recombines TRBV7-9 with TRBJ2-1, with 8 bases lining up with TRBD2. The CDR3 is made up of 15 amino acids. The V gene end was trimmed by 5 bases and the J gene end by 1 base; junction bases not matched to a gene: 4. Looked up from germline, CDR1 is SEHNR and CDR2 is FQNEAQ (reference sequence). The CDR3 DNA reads TGTGCCAGCAGCACGGGAGGGTCTTCCTACAATGAGCAGTTCTTC. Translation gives CASSTGGSSYNEQFF.

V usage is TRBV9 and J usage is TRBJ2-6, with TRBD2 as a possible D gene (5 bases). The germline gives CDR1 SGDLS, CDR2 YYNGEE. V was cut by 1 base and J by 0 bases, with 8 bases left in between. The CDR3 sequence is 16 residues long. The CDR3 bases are TGTGCCAGCAGCGTACCGCGGGCCTCTGGGGCCAACGTCCTGACTTTC. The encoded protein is CASSVPRASGANVLTF.

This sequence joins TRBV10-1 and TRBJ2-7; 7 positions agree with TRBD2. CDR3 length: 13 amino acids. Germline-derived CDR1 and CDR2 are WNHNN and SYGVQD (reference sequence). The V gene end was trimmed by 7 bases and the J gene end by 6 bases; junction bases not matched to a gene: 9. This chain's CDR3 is CASTAGAASEQYF. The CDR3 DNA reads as TGCGCCAGCACGGCGGGAGCGGCCAGCGAGCAGTACTTC.

CDR3 bases: TGTGCCAGCAGCACCGGGACAGGATACGAGCAGTACTTC. It encodes CASSTGTGYEQYF. The chain has TRBV6-1 and TRBJ2-7; 8 nucleotides match TRBD1. Germline values: CDR1 MNHNS, CDR2 SASEGT. Trimming at V came to 6 bases and at J to 4 bases, leaving 5 bases not matched to a gene. CDR3 length: 13 amino acids.

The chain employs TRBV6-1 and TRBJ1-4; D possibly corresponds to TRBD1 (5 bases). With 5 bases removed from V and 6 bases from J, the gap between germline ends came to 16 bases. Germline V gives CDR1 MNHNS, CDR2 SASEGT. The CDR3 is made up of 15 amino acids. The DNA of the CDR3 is TGTGCCAGCAGTACCCGCGGTGGGGACTATGAAAAACTGTTTTTT. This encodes CASSTRGGDYEKLFF.

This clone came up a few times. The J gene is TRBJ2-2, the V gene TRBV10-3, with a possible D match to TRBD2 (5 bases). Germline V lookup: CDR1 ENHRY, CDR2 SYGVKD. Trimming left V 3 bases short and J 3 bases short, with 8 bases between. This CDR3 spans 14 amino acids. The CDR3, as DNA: TGTGCCATCAGTGATCAGAGGGACACCGGGGAGCTGTTTTTT. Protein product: CAISDQRDTGELFF.

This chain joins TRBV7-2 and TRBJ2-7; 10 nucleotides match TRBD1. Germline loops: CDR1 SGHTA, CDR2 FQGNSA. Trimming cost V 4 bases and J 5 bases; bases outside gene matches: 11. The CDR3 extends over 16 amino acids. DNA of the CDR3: TGTGCCAGCAGCTCACCTATCCGGGACAGGGGCCACGAGCAGTACTTC. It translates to CASSSPIRDRGHEQYF.

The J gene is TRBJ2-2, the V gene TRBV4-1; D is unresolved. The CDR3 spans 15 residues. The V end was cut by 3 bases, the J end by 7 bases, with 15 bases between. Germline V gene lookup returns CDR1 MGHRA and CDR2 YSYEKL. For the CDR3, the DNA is TGCGCCAGCAGCCACCGATCCGAGAAATTCGGGGAGCTGTTTTTT. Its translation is CASSHRSEKFGELFF.

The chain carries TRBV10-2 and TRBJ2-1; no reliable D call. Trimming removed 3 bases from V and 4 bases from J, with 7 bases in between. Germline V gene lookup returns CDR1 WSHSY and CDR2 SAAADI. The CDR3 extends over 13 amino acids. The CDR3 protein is CASSETEYNEQFF. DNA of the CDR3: TGCGCCAGCAGTGAAACAGAATACAATGAGCAGTTCTTC.

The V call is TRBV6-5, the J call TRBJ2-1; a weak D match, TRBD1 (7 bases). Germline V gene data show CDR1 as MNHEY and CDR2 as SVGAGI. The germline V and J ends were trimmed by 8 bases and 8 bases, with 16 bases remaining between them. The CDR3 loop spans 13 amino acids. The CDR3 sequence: CASGRGQMDEQFF. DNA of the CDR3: TGTGCCAGCGGGCGGGGACAGATGGATGAGCAGTTCTTC.

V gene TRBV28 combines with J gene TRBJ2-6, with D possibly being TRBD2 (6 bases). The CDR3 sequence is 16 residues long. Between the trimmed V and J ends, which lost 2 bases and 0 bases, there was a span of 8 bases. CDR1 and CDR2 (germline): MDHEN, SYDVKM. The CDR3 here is CASSLPGLSGANVLTF. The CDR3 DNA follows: TGTGCCAGCAGTTTACCGGGACTCTCTGGGGCCAACGTCCTGACTTTC.

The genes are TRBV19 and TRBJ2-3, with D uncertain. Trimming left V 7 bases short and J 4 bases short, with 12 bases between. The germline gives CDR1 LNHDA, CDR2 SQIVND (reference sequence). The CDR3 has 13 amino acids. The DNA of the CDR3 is TGTGCCAGTAAGAAGTTCCCAGCAGATACGCAGTATTTT. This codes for CASKKFPADTQYF.

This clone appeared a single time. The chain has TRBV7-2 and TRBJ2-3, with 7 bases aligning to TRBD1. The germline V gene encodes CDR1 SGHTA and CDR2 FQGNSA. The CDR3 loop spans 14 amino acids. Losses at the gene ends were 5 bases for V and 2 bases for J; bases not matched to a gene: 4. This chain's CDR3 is CASSPDRSTDTQYF. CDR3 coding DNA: TGTGCCAGCAGCCCGGACAGGTCCACAGATACGCAGTATTTT.

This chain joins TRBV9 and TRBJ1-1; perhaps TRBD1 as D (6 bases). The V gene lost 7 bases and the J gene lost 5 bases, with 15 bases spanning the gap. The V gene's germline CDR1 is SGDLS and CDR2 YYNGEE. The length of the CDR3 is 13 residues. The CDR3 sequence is CASDGGPGTEAFF. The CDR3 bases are TGTGCCAGCGACGGGGGGCCAGGAACTGAAGCTTTCTTT.

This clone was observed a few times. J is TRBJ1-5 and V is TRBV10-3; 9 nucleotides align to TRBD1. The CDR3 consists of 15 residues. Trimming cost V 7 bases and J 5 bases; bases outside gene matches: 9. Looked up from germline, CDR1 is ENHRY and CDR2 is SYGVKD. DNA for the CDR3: TGTGCCATCAAGGGGACAGGGAGTTCGCATCAGCCCCAGCATTTT. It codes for CAIKGTGSSHQPQHF.

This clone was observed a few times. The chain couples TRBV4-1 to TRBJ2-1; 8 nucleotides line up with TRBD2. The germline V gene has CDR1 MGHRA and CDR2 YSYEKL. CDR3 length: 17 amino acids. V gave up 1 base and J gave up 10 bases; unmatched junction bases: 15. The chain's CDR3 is CASSQAPWAGGGSEQFF. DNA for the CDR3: TGCGCCAGCAGCCAAGCGCCTTGGGCGGGAGGAGGATCCGAGCAGTTCTTC.

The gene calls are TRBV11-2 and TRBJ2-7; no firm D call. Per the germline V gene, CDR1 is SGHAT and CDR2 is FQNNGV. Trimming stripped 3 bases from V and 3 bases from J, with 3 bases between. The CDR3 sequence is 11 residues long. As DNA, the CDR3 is TGTGCCAGCAGCTTCAGCTACGAGCAGTACTTC. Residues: CASSFSYEQYF.

In DNA, the CDR3 is TGCAGCGTTTCGACAGGCCTCGACACTGAAGCTTTCTTT. Translating gives CSVSTGLDTEAFF. The V and J genes are TRBV29-1 and TRBJ1-1; TRBD1 might be the D (6 bases). The V end lost 5 bases, the J end lost 3 bases, and 13 bases lay between the germline ends. Germline V CDR1 and CDR2: SQVTM, ANQGSEA. The CDR3 is 13 residues long.

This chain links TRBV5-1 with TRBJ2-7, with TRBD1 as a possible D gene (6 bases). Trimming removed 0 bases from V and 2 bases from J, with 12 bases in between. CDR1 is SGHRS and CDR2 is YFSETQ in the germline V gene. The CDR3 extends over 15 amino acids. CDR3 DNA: TGCGCCAGCAGCTTGGGGGACACTTACCCCTACGAGCAGTACTTC. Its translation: CASSLGDTYPYEQYF.

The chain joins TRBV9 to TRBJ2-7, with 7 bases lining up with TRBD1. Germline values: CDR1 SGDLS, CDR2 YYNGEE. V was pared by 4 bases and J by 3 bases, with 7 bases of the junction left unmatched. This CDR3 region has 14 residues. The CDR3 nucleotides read TGTGCCAGCAGCCCCCGGACAGGATTCTACGAGCAGTACTTC. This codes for CASSPRTGFYEQYF.

CDR3 in DNA: TGTGCCAGCAGCCCAGGAAAGGCGGGAGGGCTAACCGGGGAGCTGTTTTTT. This translates into CASSPGKAGGLTGELFF. The rearrangement uses TRBV7-2 and TRBJ2-2; 9 positions match TRBD2. Trimming cost V 5 bases and J 5 bases; bases outside gene matches: 12. Germline CDR1 is SGHTA and CDR2 is FQGNSA. The CDR3 consists of 17 residues.

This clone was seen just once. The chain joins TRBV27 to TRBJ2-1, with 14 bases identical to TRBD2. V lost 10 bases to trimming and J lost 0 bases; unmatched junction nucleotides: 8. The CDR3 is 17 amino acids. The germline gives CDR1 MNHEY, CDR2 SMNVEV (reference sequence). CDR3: CATAGLAGESSYNEQFF. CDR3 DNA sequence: TGTGCCACCGCGGGACTAGCGGGAGAAAGCTCCTACAATGAGCAGTTCTTC.

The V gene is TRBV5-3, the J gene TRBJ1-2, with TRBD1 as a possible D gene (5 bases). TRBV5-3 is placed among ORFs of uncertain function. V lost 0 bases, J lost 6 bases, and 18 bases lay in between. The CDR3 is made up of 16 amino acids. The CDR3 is CARSLASRAGYNGYTF. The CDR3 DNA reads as TGTGCCAGAAGCTTGGCCTCTCGGGCAGGGTATAATGGCTACACCTTC.